This TCR beta chain was obtained from a study of blood T cell repertoires in COVID-19. Whole-study context: Collection of acute and convalescent COVID-19 samples took place in the United States, Italy and Spain. T cells, B-cell-depleted T cells, or PBMCs provided the cDNA or gDNA that served as material.

This CDR3 is built from 14 residues. Germline V gene lookup returns CDR1 LNHDA and CDR2 SQIVND (reference sequence). Trimming stripped 5 bases from V and 9 bases from J, with 17 bases between. As originally analysed: By means of reference gene primer amplification, nucleated cell counts were estimated. Some clones are missing from TCRdb's copy, which holds only in-frame ones; the method was immunoSEQ multiplex PCR. V, J and clone size derive from that table, while D and trimming were established from the DNA sequence. The sample comprises over 150,000 clones, 76% of which are singletons, and 3.7% rests with the top ten.

The specimen sequenced was peripheral blood. The sequence came from a woman over 75 with acute or convalescent COVID-19. The chain uses TRBV19 and TRBJ2-1, with D tentatively TRBD2 (7 bases). CDR3 DNA sequence: TGTGCCAGTAGTGTAGGGGGGGGGCCCGGTGAGCAGTTCTTC. It is translated as CASSVGGGPGEQFF.